The 22 T cell receptor beta chains listed next were all sequenced from one sample in a study of human T cells and chemical hapten exposure. Documented time point: patch test 1, 2 weeks after DPC sensitization. The treatment was: therapeutic diphenylcyclopropenone sensitization with weekly scalp DPC. MiXCR was run by TCRdb on the RACE reads, yielding one entry per CDR3 protein. In the table there are about 380,000 distinct CDR3 sequences, about 4.4% of which are singletons. The sample here was whole blood, taken in connection with sensitization to the hapten diphenylcyclopropenone (DPC). The source is a woman aged 50 to 65 with alopecia areata. Some clones in this sample may be carry-over from other donors' samples.

This clonotype has only a few counts. This sequence joins TRBV12-3 or TRBV12-4 and TRBJ1-5; no firm D call. The CDR3 runs 14 residues. V was pared by 5 bases and J by 2 bases, with 10 bases between. The CDR3, as DNA: TGTGCCAGCAGTCCGGAGACTGGCAATCAGCCCCAGCATTTT. Translating it yields CASSPETGNQPQHF.

There are many counts of this clonotype. This sequence joins TRBV5-6 and TRBJ2-6, with D possibly matching TRBD1 (5 bases). Trimming shortened V by 3 bases and J by 1 base, and 8 bases separated the two germline ends. Germline V CDR1 and CDR2: SGHDT, YYEEEE. CDR3 size: 15 residues. The CDR3 sequence: CASSYRRSGANVLTF. Written as DNA, the CDR3 is TGTGCCAGCAGCTACAGGAGATCTGGGGCCAACGTCCTGACTTTC.

This clonotype was found a few times. The chain uses TRBV13 and TRBJ2-1; 8 nucleotides line up with TRBD2. The V and J ends lost 5 bases and 5 bases, in that order; junction bases with no gene match: 8. The CDR3 is made up of 15 amino acids. CDR1 PRHDT and CDR2 FYEKMQ come from the germline V gene (reference sequence). CDR3 sequence reads: CASSGTGRGHNEQFF. The CDR3 nucleotides are TGTGCCAGCAGCGGTACCGGGAGGGGTCACAATGAGCAGTTCTTC. Drawing the rest from reference TRBV13 and TRBJ2-1, the complete variable domain is AAGVIQSPRHLIKEKRETATLKCYPIPRHDTVYWYQQGPGQDPQFLISFYEKMQSDKGSIPDRFSAQQFSDYHSELNMSSLELGDSALYFCASSGTGRGHNEQFFGPGTRLTVL.

This clonotype was recorded many times. V gene TRBV29-1 combines with J gene TRBJ1-1, with TRBD1 matching over 7 bases. V shed 6 bases, J shed 5 bases, and the junction held 6 bases outside the gene matches. Germline-derived CDR1 and CDR2 are SQVTM and ANQGSEA. The CDR3 runs to 12 residues. CDR3 protein: CSVGGRGTEAFF. CDR3 in DNA: TGCAGCGTAGGGGGCCGGGGGACTGAAGCTTTCTTT. The full variable domain, rest sourced from reference TRBV29-1 and TRBJ1-1, is SAVISQKPSRDICQRGTSLTIQCQVDSQVTMMFWYRQQPGQSLTLIATANQGSEATYESGFVIDKFPISRPNLTFSTLTVSNMSPEDSSIYLCSVGGRGTEAFFGQGTRLTVV.

This clonotype showed up many times. The rearrangement joins TRBV12-3 or TRBV12-4 to TRBJ2-5; 7 bases line up with TRBD2. Unmatched junction bases numbered 21, after V lost 6 bases and J lost 5 bases. This CDR3 region has 18 residues. DNA for the CDR3: TGTGCCAGCAGCTTCATGACCGACTTCCGCGGGAGCTCTGAGACCCAGTACTTC. It yields the protein CASSFMTDFRGSSETQYF.

This clonotype came up many times. The chain is built from TRBV12-3 or TRBV12-4 and TRBJ1-2; D unclear. The CDR3 covers 15 residues. The germline V and J ends were trimmed by 7 bases and 2 bases, with 17 bases remaining between them. The CDR3 DNA is TGTGCCAGCACTTTCCCCCGTTTGGTGAACTATGGCTACACCTTC. Amino acids: CASTFPRLVNYGYTF.

To note about this clonotype: Possible read error: a much larger clone is one base away. V usage is TRBV5-1 and J usage is TRBJ2-1; 10 bases line up with TRBD1. Germline CDR1 and CDR2: SGHRS and YFSETQ. Trimming took 4 bases from V and 7 from J; bases not matched to a gene: 11. This CDR3 has 16 residues. The CDR3 sequence: CASSPVPTGGINEQFF. In DNA form, the CDR3 reads TGCGCCAGCAGCCCCGTCCCGACAGGGGGCATAAATGAGCAGTTCTTC.

Many counts were recorded for this clonotype. The DNA is left out, because the CDR3 cannot be placed on it with certainty; the CDR3 is given as TCRdb lists it. This chain links TRBV12-3 or TRBV12-4 with TRBJ2-2; the table's D call TRBD2 went unverified against the DNA. The CDR3 comprises 15 residues, both ends counted. CDR3: CASILGGVNTGELFF.

This clonotype was counted at least ten times. This sequence joins TRBV6-5 and TRBJ2-3, with D possibly matching TRBD1 (5 bases). The V end lost 2 bases, the J end lost 4 bases, and 10 bases lay between the germline ends. The germline CDR1 and CDR2 sequences are MNHEY and SVGAGI. This CDR3 comprises 14 residues. The CDR3 here is CASSYTRVPDTQYF. In nucleotides, the CDR3 is TGTGCCAGCAGTTACACCAGGGTCCCAGATACGCAGTATTTT.

In this sample, this clonotype turned up many times. The CDR3 DNA is TGCGCCAGCAGCGTCCGGACTAGCGGGAGGGCCGTTCTTGCCTACGAGCAGTACTTC. As protein: CASSVRTSGRAVLAYEQYF. The chain couples TRBV5-1 to TRBJ2-7; 15 nucleotides align to TRBD2. CDR3 length: 19 amino acids. V dropped 4 bases and J dropped 2; count of bases not matched to a gene: 13. Germline V lookup: CDR1 SGHRS, CDR2 YFSETQ.

This clonotype was seen more than once but under ten times. Written as DNA, the CDR3 is TGCAGCGTTGAAGATCTTGGGAGGACAGGGTTTGGCTACACCTTC. Its translation: CSVEDLGRTGFGYTF. The rearrangement uses TRBV29-1 and TRBJ1-2; 8 bases align to TRBD1. J gave up 7 bases and V 0 bases, and 10 bases lay outside the gene matches. Germline CDR1 reads SQVTM; CDR2 reads ANQGSEA. The CDR3 extends over 15 amino acids.

This clonotype was seen many times. CDR3 sequence (DNA): TGCAGTGCTAGGTCGAATGAGCAGTTCTTC. Translation gives CSARSNEQFF. The chain carries TRBV20-1 and TRBJ2-1; no definite D call. CDR1 DFQATT and CDR2 SNEGSKA come from the germline V gene (reference sequence). V was cut by 3 bases and J by 7 bases, with 4 bases left in between. This CDR3 is 10 amino acids long.

In this sample, this clonotype turned up many times. V usage is TRBV12-3 or TRBV12-4 and J usage is TRBJ2-3, with 7 bases lining up with TRBD2. The CDR3 contains 13 residues. Trimming at V came to 5 bases and at J to 4 bases, leaving 3 bases not matched to a gene. CDR3 loop: CASSTGLADTQYF. The CDR3 DNA follows: TGTGCCAGCAGTACCGGACTAGCAGATACGCAGTATTTT.

There are many counts of this clonotype. V usage is TRBV28 and J usage is TRBJ1-1; tentative D call: TRBD1 (5 bases). Deletions cut 4 bases from V and 14 bases from J, with 14 bases between. This CDR3 has 11 amino acids. Germline V gene data show CDR1 as MDHEN and CDR2 as SYDVKM. The CDR3, as DNA: TGTGCCAGCAGTTCTAATCACGGGACGTTCTTT. The encoded protein is CASSSNHGTFF.

There are a few counts of this clonotype. The chain combines TRBV11-3 with TRBJ2-1; D is uncertain. V was clipped by 0 bases and J by 1 base, with 4 bases between them. Germline V gene lookup returns CDR1 SGHNT and CDR2 YENEEA. The CDR3 is 14 amino acids. The CDR3 loop reads CASSLESSYNEQFF. The CDR3 DNA reads as TGTGCCAGCAGCTTAGAAAGTTCCTACAATGAGCAGTTCTTC.

The chain combines TRBV7-2 with TRBJ2-1; D gene uncertain. Trimming stripped 0 bases from V and 6 bases from J, with 9 bases between. Looked up from germline, CDR1 is SGHTA and CDR2 is FQGNSA. This CDR3 is 14 amino acids long. This CDR3 is CASSLARMGNEQFF. In nucleotides, the CDR3 is TGTGCCAGCAGCTTAGCCCGGATGGGCAATGAGCAGTTCTTC.

V gene TRBV12-5 combines with J gene TRBJ2-3, with unresolved D. Per the germline V gene, CDR1 is LGHNT and CDR2 is FRNRAP. This CDR3 has 14 amino acids. V dropped 0 bases and J dropped 5 bases, with 9 bases sitting between them. The CDR3 region is CASGLVNVIDTQYF. The CDR3 DNA reads as TGTGCTAGTGGTTTGGTAAATGTTATAGATACGCAGTATTTT.

This clonotype was observed at least ten times. The chain links TRBV10-3 to TRBJ1-6; D perhaps matches TRBD1 (6 bases). V lost 8 bases to trimming and J lost 6 bases, with 14 bases between them. The germline CDR1 and CDR2 sequences are ENHRY and SYGVKD. The CDR3 extends over 14 amino acids. In DNA, the CDR3 is TGTGCCATCGGCCCCGGACAGCCTAATTCACCCCTCCACTTT. It specifies CAIGPGQPNSPLHF.

This clonotype came up many times. J is TRBJ2-5 and V is TRBV9, with no clear D. Germline CDR1 reads SGDLS; CDR2 reads YYNGEE. V lost 3 bases and J 5 bases, leaving 14 bases between the germline ends. The CDR3 consists of 14 residues. The CDR3 nucleotides are TGTGCCAGCAGCGAGGGCCTGGCCGCGGAGACCCAGTACTTC. Protein: CASSEGLAAETQYF.

Ten or more counts support this clonotype. This chain joins TRBV6-1 and TRBJ1-5, with no clear D. V gave up 7 bases and J gave up 4 bases, with 8 bases separating them. The CDR3 runs to 12 residues. Germline V lookup: CDR1 MNHNS, CDR2 SASEGT. The CDR3 region is CASTSLNQPQHF. CDR3 coding DNA: TGTGCCAGCACGTCCTTGAATCAGCCCCAGCATTTT.

The chain joins TRBV2 to TRBJ2-1; D perhaps matches TRBD2 (6 bases). Germline CDR1 and CDR2: SNHLY and FYNNEI. The CDR3 is 10 amino acids. V was clipped by 8 bases and J by 10 bases, with 9 bases between them. CDR3 region: CASLAGEQFF. The CDR3 region has the DNA TGTGCCAGCCTCGCGGGGGAGCAGTTCTTC.

This clonotype occurred a few times. J is TRBJ2-1 and V is TRBV24-1; 8 bases align to TRBD1. CDR3 size: 13 residues. After removal of 3 bases from V and 8 bases from J, the junction contained 2 bases not matched to a gene. Germline values: CDR1 KGHDR, CDR2 SFDVKD. CDR3 sequence: CATSDPDRDEQFF. The CDR3 DNA is TGTGCCACCAGTGATCCGGACAGGGATGAGCAGTTCTTC.